This T cell receptor (beta chain) was profiled in a study of cytomegalovirus exposure and HLA in healthy donors. Notes on the study in general: Common viral pathogens (according to a later analysis) appeared linked to several of the most significant clusters. Productive status was seen about 90% or about 30% of the time for most TCR beta V segments in an earlier analysis.

PCR primers comprised 60 Vbeta and 13 Jbeta primers. Method: immunoSEQ multiplex PCR; TCRdb's copy keeps in-frame clones and lacks some. Of around 170,000 clones listed, approximately 78% are singletons. The V and J ends lost 3 bases and 0 bases respectively, with 12 bases between them. The CDR3 length is 16 residues. CDR1 and CDR2 (germline): SGHTS, YDEGEE. For this clone: The antigen remains unidentified.

The sequenced sample consisted of PBMCs. The chain has TRBV5-8 and TRBJ1-4, with D uncertain. This clonotype was sampled from a woman aged 18 to 35 in good health and CMV-seronegative. CDR3 amino acids: CASSSALSATNEKLFF. The CDR3 bases are TGTGCCAGCAGCTCAGCGCTATCAGCAACTAATGAAAAACTGTTTTTT.